This TCR beta chain is drawn from a study of response to subunit inactivated influenza vaccine (dated by TCRdb to 2016 to 2018). Background for the entire study: The study used deep quantitative T cell receptor repertoire profiling to track responses to a trivalent subunit inactivated influenza vaccine. Broader findings and caveats from the paper: According to the authors, only a limited number of new T cells may be recruited by each seasonal influenza vaccination.

This clonotype was seen many times. The target of this receptor is not known. No quality values exist for individual bases; no much larger clone is one base distant. Library preparation employed RT-PCR. TCRdb names Illumina HiSeq 2500 as the instrument used. TCRdb redid the processing of the public reads, applying fastp at Q25 and MiXCR, and retained in-frame beta chains. Merged by CDR3 protein, the rows form single entries marked with the most common genes and DNA. The sample table records approximately 730,000 distinct CDR3 sequences; 11% to 15% of these occur just once. The top ten clones comprise 6% to 7% of the sample. V and J lose 3 bases and 2 bases, and a span of 4 bases separates them. The germline V gene gives CDR1 as MDHEN and CDR2 as SYDVKM. From its cysteine to its phenylalanine, the CDR3 spans 12 amino acids. Only the CDR3 portion is preserved as DNA: 36 bases, with reading frame beginning at the first base.

The chain links TRBV28 with TRBJ2-5, with the D gene not clear enough to name. The input for sequencing was PBMCs from blood, taken approximately 15 days before vaccination. The receptor comes from a man aged 50 to 59 who received an inactivated influenza vaccine. Donor details come from another sample of the same person, matched by shared clones. DNA sequence: TGTGCCAGCAGTTTGTTACAAGAGACCCAGTACTTC. Translated, this is CASSLLQETQYF.